A single sample is the source of the 23 T cell receptor beta chains below, sequenced in a study of vaccination and CD4 T cells after COVID-19. No cognate antigen is known for these TCRs. Sample time point: late sampling 161 to 241 days after vaccination in three convalescent patients. Treatment denoted: approximately nine-day PBMC culture with coronavirus spike peptide pools or control peptides (ViraFEST assay). Oncomine TCR Beta short-read sequencing was applied to DNA from cultured CD4+ T cells. TCRdb re-called the PCR reads through MiXCR, storing one row per CDR3 protein. The profile covers about 20,000 distinct CDR3 sequences, with 44% appearing a single time and around a sixth taken by the ten largest. The sequencing here drew on CD4+ T cells from blood, cultured in vitro, taken about 7 months after SARS-CoV-2 vaccination. The origin of the receptors is a human donor who had recovered from COVID-19.

The chain uses TRBV2 and TRBJ2-7; 11 bases fit TRBD2. Per the germline V gene, CDR1 is SNHLY and CDR2 is FYNNEI. CDR3 size: 16 residues. Germline trimming cut 4 bases from V and 2 bases from J; bases unmatched to any gene: 7. The CDR3 nucleotides are TGTGCCAGCAGTGTGAGGGGGACTAGCGGCCCCTACGAGCAGTACTTC. Its protein is CASSVRGTSGPYEQYF.

This rearrangement joins TRBV20-1 to TRBJ2-5; TRBD1 aligns across 8 bases. There are 14 residues in the CDR3. V lost 3 bases and J lost 5; bases outside the gene matches: 8. Germline V gene sequence: CDR1 DFQATT, CDR2 SNEGSKA (reference sequence). The CDR3: CSASHRGVGETQYF. DNA for the CDR3: TGCAGTGCTAGTCACAGGGGGGTCGGGGAGACCCAGTACTTC.

The V and J genes are TRBV19 and TRBJ2-2, with 11 bases that match TRBD2. V lost 6 bases to trimming and J lost 0 bases; unmatched junction nucleotides: 3. The CDR3 is 16 residues long. Germline lookup yields CDR1 LNHDA and CDR2 SQIVND (reference sequence). The CDR3 coding sequence is TGTGCCAGTAGGGTAGCGGGAGGGACGAACACCGGGGAGCTGTTTTTT. It yields the protein CASRVAGGTNTGELFF.

CDR3 sequence: CASSQERTIPSYEQYF. CDR3 nucleotides: TGCGCCAGCAGCCAAGAAAGGACGATCCCCTCCTACGAGCAGTACTTC. The chain has TRBV4-1 and TRBJ2-7; D unresolved. Germline CDR1 reads MGHRA; CDR2 reads YSYEKL. This CDR3 has 16 residues. V was trimmed by 0 bases and J by 0 bases, leaving 12 bases between them.

CDR3 in amino acids: CASSFEGHVFSETQYF. CDR3 bases: TGTGCCAGCAGCTTTGAGGGACATGTGTTTTCGGAGACCCAGTACTTC. This sequence joins TRBV7-2 and TRBJ2-5; D perhaps matches TRBD1 (6 bases). The CDR3 consists of 16 residues. Between the trimmed V and J ends, which lost 3 bases and 5 bases, there was a span of 19 bases. The V gene's germline CDR1 is SGHTA and CDR2 FQGNSA.

V is TRBV24-1 and J is TRBJ2-1, with 7 bases matching TRBD2. With V trimmed by 5 bases and J by 0 bases, 0 bases remained unmatched. Germline V gene lookup returns CDR1 KGHDR and CDR2 SFDVKD. CDR3 length: 14 amino acids. The CDR3 sequence is CATSGGSSYNEQFF. The CDR3 bases are TGTGCCACCAGTGGCGGGAGCTCCTACAATGAGCAGTTCTTC.

This clonotype has a handful of counts. This chain connects TRBV7-9 to TRBJ1-1, with 10 nucleotides matching TRBD1. Germline-derived CDR1 and CDR2 are SEHNR and FQNEAQ (reference sequence). Trimming removed 0 bases from V and 5 bases from J; junction bases left unmatched: 3. This CDR3 contains 15 residues. CDR3 nucleotides: TGTGCCAGCAGCTTAGCGGACAGGGGGAGGACTGAAGCTTTCTTT. Protein product: CASSLADRGRTEAFF.

The chain combines TRBV7-9 with TRBJ2-7; possibly TRBD1 for D (6 bases). Trimming took 5 bases from V and 2 from J, leaving 22 bases between them. Germline values: CDR1 SEHNR, CDR2 FQNEAQ (reference sequence). This CDR3 has 17 amino acids. This chain's CDR3 is CASSRFSGYGGAYEQYF. The CDR3 DNA is TGTGCCAGCAGCCGGTTTAGTGGGTATGGGGGCGCCTACGAGCAGTACTTC.

This clonotype qualifies as medium-sized (0.01 to 0.1%). The chain employs TRBV20-1 and TRBJ2-3; 7 nucleotides match TRBD2. V was clipped by 6 bases and J by 4 bases; unmatched bases: 10. CDR1 and CDR2 from the germline V gene are DFQATT and SNEGSKA (reference sequence). The CDR3 contains 14 residues. The CDR3 protein is CSAVFGGGSDTQYF. The CDR3 region has the DNA TGCAGTGCAGTGTTTGGGGGAGGGTCAGATACGCAGTATTTT.

Only a few counts were recorded for this clonotype. The chain uses TRBV7-9 and TRBJ2-7, with D possibly matching TRBD1 (6 bases). Per germline, CDR1 SEHNR and CDR2 FQNEAQ (reference sequence). CDR3 length equals 15 residues. The V gene lost 0 bases and the J gene lost 5 bases, with 14 bases spanning the gap. In DNA, the CDR3 is TGTGCCAGCAGCTTAGCTACCGGGACACTCGACGAGCAGTACTTC. This encodes CASSLATGTLDEQYF.

The chain is built from TRBV20-1 and TRBJ2-3, with 9 bases matching TRBD1. CDR1 and CDR2 (germline): DFQATT, SNEGSKA (reference sequence). V lost 5 bases and J lost 6; bases outside the gene matches: 12. The CDR3 covers 15 residues. CDR3 DNA sequence: TGCAGTGCTCCAAGGACAGGGGCCCCTAGGGATACGCAGTATTTT. The encoded protein is CSAPRTGAPRDTQYF.

The chain couples TRBV18 to TRBJ1-2; D perhaps matches TRBD1 (5 bases). V lost 3 bases, J lost 7 bases, and 12 bases lay in between. Germline CDR1 is KGHSH and CDR2 is LQKENI. CDR3 size: 13 residues. The DNA for the CDR3 is TGTGCCAGCTCACCTCCCACGGGGGGTGGCTACACCTTC. It codes for CASSPPTGGGYTF.

This clonotype was seen a few times. CDR3 DNA sequence: TGCAGTGCTAGAGATCCCTTCGGGGGGGGAGTGATCTATGGCTACACCTTC. It is translated as CSARDPFGGGVIYGYTF. J is TRBJ1-2 and V is TRBV20-1; D possibly corresponds to TRBD1 (5 bases). Deletions cut 0 bases from V and 4 bases from J, with 21 bases between. Germline CDR1 and CDR2: DFQATT and SNEGSKA (reference sequence). The CDR3 covers 17 residues.

This clonotype was seen a handful of times. The J gene is TRBJ2-7, the V gene TRBV10-3; 10 bases agree with TRBD1. With 6 bases clipped from V and 6 bases from J, the junction kept 8 bases outside the gene matches. This CDR3 comprises 14 residues. Germline V CDR1 and CDR2: ENHRY, SYGVKD. CDR3: CAIRERTGGLEQYF. The CDR3, as DNA: TGTGCCATCAGGGAAAGGACAGGGGGGCTCGAGCAGTACTTC.

The chain couples TRBV7-2 to TRBJ1-2; no definite D call. From germline, CDR1 is SGHTA and CDR2 FQGNSA. V lost 4 bases to trimming and J lost 8 bases, with 17 bases between them. The length of the CDR3 is 14 residues. CDR3 DNA: TGTGCCAGCAGCTCTGGTGGAACAGCTAGGGGCTACACCTTC. Its translation: CASSSGGTARGYTF.

The chain couples TRBV2 to TRBJ2-5; D is undetermined. The V and J ends lost 7 bases and 0 bases respectively, with 6 bases between them. The CDR3 extends over 12 amino acids. Germline assignment: CDR1 SNHLY and CDR2 FYNNEI. This CDR3 reads CASTSYQETQYF. The CDR3 coding sequence is TGTGCCAGCACCTCATACCAAGAGACCCAGTACTTC.

This clonotype was counted between two and nine times. The chain employs TRBV19 and TRBJ2-4, with D possibly being TRBD1 (5 bases). The CDR3 spans 15 residues. V lost 3 bases and J lost 0, with 9 bases in between. Germline values: CDR1 LNHDA, CDR2 SQIVND (reference sequence). In nucleotides, the CDR3 is TGTGCCAGTAGTATCCCAGGGATAGCCAAAAACATTCAGTACTTC. Translating gives CASSIPGIAKNIQYF. The whole variable domain, filled in from reference TRBV19 and TRBJ2-4, reads DGGITQSPKYLFRKEGQNVTLSCEQNLNHDAMYWYRQDPGQGLRLIYYSQIVNDFQKGDIAEGYSVSREKKESFPLTVTSAQKNPTAFYLCASSIPGIAKNIQYFGAGTRLSVL.

This rearrangement joins TRBV20-1 to TRBJ2-1; TRBD2 aligns across 7 bases. The V segment lost 6 bases and the J segment 0 bases; nucleotides outside the gene matches: 5. This CDR3 has 14 amino acids. Germline assignment: CDR1 DFQATT and CDR2 SNEGSKA (reference sequence). The CDR3 sequence is CSARDYRSYNEQFF. Written as DNA, the CDR3 is TGCAGTGCCAGGGACTATCGCTCCTACAATGAGCAGTTCTTC.

This clonotype was seen more than once but under ten times. The genes are TRBV19 and TRBJ2-3, with 10 nucleotides matching TRBD2. From germline, CDR1 is LNHDA and CDR2 SQIVND (reference sequence). CDR3 length: 15 residues. J was trimmed by 6 bases and V by 4 bases; bases with no gene match: 7. The CDR3 loop reads CASSRTSGNTDTQYF. CDR3 DNA: TGTGCCAGTAGTAGGACTAGCGGAAACACGGATACGCAGTATTTT.

This clonotype was seen a handful of times. V is TRBV6-1 and J is TRBJ2-7, with D possibly being TRBD1 or TRBD2 (5 bases each). CDR1 and CDR2 from the germline V gene are MNHNS and SASEGT. V lost 6 bases, J lost 2 bases, and 14 bases lay in between. CDR3 length: 14 amino acids. Here the CDR3 reads CASRRSRDPYEQYF. The DNA for the CDR3 is TGTGCCAGCAGGCGGTCTAGGGACCCCTACGAGCAGTACTTC.

V usage is TRBV11-3 and J usage is TRBJ2-3; maybe TRBD1 (5 bases). Germline assignment: CDR1 SGHNT and CDR2 YENEEA. This CDR3 region has 14 residues. V was clipped by 5 bases and J by 0 bases, with 9 bases between them. The CDR3 DNA is TGTGCCAGCAGCCTGACAGAAAGCACAGATACGCAGTATTTT. Translating gives CASSLTESTDTQYF.

This chain joins TRBV7-2 and TRBJ2-5; 7 nucleotides line up with TRBD2. V was pared by 2 bases and J by 1 base, with 4 bases of the junction left unmatched. The germline gives CDR1 SGHTA, CDR2 FQGNSA. This CDR3 has 15 amino acids. CDR3 DNA sequence: TGTGCCAGCAGCTTATTTGCGGGAGTCCAAGAGACCCAGTACTTC. This gives the protein CASSLFAGVQETQYF. The complete variable domain, with remaining parts taken from reference TRBV7-2 and TRBJ2-5, reads GAGVSQSPSNKVTEKGKDVELRCDPISGHTALYWYRQSLGQGLEFLIYFQGNSAPDKSGLPSDRFSAERTGGSVSTLTIQRTQQEDSAVYLCASSLFAGVQETQYFGPGTRLLVL.

This clonotype appeared a few times. This rearrangement joins TRBV27 to TRBJ2-7; TRBD1 agrees at 7 bases. With 5 bases clipped from V and 1 base from J, the junction kept 11 bases outside the gene matches. Germline CDR1 MNHEY, CDR2 SMNVEV (reference sequence). The CDR3 runs to 16 residues. CDR3 in DNA: TGTGCCAGCAGTAAAGCCGGGACAGTTAGTTCCTACGAGCAGTACTTC. Amino acid sequence: CASSKAGTVSSYEQYF.